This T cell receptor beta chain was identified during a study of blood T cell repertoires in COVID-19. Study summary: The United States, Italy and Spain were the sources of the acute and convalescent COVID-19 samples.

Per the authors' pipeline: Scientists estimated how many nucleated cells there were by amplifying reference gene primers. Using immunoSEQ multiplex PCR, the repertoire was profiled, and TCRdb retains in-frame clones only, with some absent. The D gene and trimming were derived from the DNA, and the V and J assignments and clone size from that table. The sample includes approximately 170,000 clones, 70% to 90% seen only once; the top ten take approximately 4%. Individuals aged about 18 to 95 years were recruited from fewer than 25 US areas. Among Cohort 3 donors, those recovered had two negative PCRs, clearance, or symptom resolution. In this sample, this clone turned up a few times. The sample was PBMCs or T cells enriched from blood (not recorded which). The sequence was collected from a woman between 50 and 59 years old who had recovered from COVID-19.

DNA of the CDR3: TGTGCCACCGGAGGAGGACGCGAGGGTCAAGCTTTCTTT. Translated, it gives CATGGGREGQAFF. The chain has TRBV28 and TRBJ1-1; D remains unclear. The ends were cut back, 10 bases at V and 9 bases at J, with 21 bases in the middle. The CDR3 is 13 amino acids. CDR1 and CDR2 (germline): MDHEN, SYDVKM.